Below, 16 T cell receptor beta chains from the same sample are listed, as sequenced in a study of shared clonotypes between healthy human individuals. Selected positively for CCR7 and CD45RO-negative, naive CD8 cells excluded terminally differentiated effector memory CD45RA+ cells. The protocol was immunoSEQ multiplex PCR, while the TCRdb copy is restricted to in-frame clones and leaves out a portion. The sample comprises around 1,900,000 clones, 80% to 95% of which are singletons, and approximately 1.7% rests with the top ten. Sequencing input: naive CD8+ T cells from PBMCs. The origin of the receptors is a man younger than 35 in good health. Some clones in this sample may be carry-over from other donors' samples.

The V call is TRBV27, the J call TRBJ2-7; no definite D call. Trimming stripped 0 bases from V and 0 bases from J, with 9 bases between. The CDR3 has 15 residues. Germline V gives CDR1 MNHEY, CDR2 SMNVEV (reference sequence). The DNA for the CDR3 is TGTGCCAGCAGTTTATCGTCGGGCGCCTCCTACGAGCAGTACTTC. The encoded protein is CASSLSSGASYEQYF.

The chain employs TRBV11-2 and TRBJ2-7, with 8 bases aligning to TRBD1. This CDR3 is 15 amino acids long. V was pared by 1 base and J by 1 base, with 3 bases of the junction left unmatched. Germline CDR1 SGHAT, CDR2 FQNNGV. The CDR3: CASSLVGDRSYEQYF. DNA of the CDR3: TGTGCCAGCAGCTTAGTGGGGGACAGGTCCTACGAGCAGTACTTC.

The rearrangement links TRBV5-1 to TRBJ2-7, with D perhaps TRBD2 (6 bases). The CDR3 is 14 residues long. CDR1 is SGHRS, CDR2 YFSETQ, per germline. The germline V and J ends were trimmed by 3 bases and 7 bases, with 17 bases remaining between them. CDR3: CASSSTGTAGEQYF. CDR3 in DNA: TGCGCCAGCAGCTCTACGGGGACGGCGGGGGAGCAGTACTTC.

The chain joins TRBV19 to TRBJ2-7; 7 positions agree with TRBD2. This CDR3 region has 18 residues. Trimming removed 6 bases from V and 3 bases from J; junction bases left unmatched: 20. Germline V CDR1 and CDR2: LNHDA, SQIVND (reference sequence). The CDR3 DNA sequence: TGTGCCAGTAGCCCTCGGGGGGTCTCCCAGGTCTATAACTACGAGCAGTACTTC. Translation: CASSPRGVSQVYNYEQYF.

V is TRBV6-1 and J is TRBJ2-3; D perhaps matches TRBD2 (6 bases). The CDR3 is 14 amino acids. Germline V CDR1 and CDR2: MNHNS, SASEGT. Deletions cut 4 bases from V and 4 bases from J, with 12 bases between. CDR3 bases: TGTGCCAGCAGTGTAAGCGGGTGGGCAGATACGCAGTATTTT. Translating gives CASSVSGWADTQYF.

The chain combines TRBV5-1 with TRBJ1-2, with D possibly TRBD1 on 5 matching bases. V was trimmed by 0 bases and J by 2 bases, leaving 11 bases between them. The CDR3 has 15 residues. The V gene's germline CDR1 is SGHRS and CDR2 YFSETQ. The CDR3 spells CASSLGTQGNYGYTF. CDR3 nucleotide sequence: TGCGCCAGCAGCTTGGGGACCCAGGGCAACTATGGCTACACCTTC.

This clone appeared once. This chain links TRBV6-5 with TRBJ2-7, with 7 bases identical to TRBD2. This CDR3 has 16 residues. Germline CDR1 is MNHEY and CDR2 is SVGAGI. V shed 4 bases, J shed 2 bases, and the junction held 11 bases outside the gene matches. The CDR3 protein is CASSSPSGEAPYEQYF. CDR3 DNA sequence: TGTGCCAGCAGTTCCCCGAGCGGGGAGGCCCCCTACGAGCAGTACTTC.

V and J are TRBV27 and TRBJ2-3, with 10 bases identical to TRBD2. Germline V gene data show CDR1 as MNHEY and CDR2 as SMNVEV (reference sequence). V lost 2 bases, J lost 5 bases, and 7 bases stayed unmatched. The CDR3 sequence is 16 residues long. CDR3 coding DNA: TGTGCCAGCAGTTTACGTCTAGCGGGAGTTGTAGATACGCAGTATTTT. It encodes CASSLRLAGVVDTQYF.

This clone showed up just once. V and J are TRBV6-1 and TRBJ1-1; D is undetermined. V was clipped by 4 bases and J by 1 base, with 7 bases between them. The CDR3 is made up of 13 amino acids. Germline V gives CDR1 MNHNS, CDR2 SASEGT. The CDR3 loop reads CASSARTNTEAFF. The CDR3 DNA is TGTGCCAGCAGTGCGAGGACGAACACTGAAGCTTTCTTT.

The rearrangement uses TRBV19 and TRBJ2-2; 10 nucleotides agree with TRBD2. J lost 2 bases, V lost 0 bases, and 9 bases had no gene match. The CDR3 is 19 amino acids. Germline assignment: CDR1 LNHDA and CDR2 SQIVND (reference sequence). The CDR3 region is CASSIDLSGTSDNTGELFF. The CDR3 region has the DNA TGTGCCAGTAGTATAGACCTCTCCGGGACTAGCGATAACACCGGGGAGCTGTTTTTT.

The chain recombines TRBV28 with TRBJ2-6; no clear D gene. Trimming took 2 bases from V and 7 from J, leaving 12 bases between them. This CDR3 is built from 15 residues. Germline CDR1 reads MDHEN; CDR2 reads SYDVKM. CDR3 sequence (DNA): TGTGCCAGCAGTTTAGATGGCTTCGGTGCCAACGTCCTGACTTTC. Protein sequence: CASSLDGFGANVLTF.

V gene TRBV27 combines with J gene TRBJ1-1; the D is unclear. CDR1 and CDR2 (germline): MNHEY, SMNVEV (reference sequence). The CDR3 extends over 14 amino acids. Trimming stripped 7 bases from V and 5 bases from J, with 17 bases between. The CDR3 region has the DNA TGTGCCAGCAACACCCTCGTGAGTGGAACTGAAGCTTTCTTT. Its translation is CASNTLVSGTEAFF.

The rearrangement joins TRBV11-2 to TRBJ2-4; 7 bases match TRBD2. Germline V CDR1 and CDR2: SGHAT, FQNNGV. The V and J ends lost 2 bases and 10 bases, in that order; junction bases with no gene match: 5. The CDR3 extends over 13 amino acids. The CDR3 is CASSLNWGGIQYF. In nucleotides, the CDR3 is TGTGCCAGCAGCTTAAACTGGGGAGGGATTCAGTACTTC.

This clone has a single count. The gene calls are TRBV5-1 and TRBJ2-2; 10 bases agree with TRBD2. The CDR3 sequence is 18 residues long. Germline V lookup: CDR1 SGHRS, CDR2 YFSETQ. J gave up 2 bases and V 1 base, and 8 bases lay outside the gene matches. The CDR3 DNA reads TGCGCCAGCAGCTTGAGGGCTCTAGCGGGAGTAAACACCGGGGAGCTGTTTTTT. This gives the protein CASSLRALAGVNTGELFF.

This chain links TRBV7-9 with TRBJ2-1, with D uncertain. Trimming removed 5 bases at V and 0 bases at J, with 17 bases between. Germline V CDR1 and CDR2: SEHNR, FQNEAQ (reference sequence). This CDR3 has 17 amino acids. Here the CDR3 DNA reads TGTGCCAGCAGCCAGCCTAATTGGGGTAGCTCCTACAATGAGCAGTTCTTC. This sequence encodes CASSQPNWGSSYNEQFF.

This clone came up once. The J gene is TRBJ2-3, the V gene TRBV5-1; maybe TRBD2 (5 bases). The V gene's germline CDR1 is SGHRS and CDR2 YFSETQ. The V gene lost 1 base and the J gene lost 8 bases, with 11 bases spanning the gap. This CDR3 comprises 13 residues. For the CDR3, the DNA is TGCGCCAGCAGCTTGTCCTTTGGAGGTACGCAGTATTTT. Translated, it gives CASSLSFGGTQYF.